The 17 T cell receptor beta chains below all came from one sample that was sequenced in a study of tumor-infiltrating lymphocytes in primary liver carcinoma (TCRdb year 2017). Without any cell sorting, total RNA and DNA were co-extracted from approximately 22-30 mg of bulk tissue using the AllPrep DNA/RNA mini kit. This sample was sequenced with an Illumina HiSeq 2500. TCRbeta-specific cDNA was reverse-transcribed from 500 ng total RNA using a constant-region primer and ProtoScript II reverse transcriptase. Three nested multiplex PCR rounds, following a slightly modified ARM-PCR procedure, were used to build the TCRbeta libraries. The first two PCR rounds used multiplex TRBV1-TRBV30 forward primers with a Cbeta reverse primer, each for approximately 11 cycles. In TCRdb, the public reads were trimmed at Q25 with fastp and aligned with MiXCR, with productive beta chains retained. A single entry per CDR3 protein holds the most common genes and DNA from its merged rows. The sample includes about 110,000 distinct CDR3 sequences, with roughly 69% observed a single time. The biggest ten clones account for around 9% of the sample.

Sequencing was carried out using liver tumor tissue from sampling region 1. The label giving this sample's cell subset or site can be read as: tumor region T1, superior pole. These receptors were taken from a woman aged 60 to 75 with primary liver carcinoma and hepatitis B virus infection.

V and J are TRBV5-1 and TRBJ2-1; D not certain. Trimming took off 1 base at V and 3 bases at J, with 11 bases between the two ends. This CDR3 has 15 amino acids. Germline CDR1 is SGHRS and CDR2 is YFSETQ. The CDR3 protein is CASSLLCGHYNEQFF. In DNA form, the CDR3 reads TGCGCCAGCAGCTTGTTGTGTGGCCACTACAATGAGCAGTTCTTC. Looking up the rest from reference TRBV5-1 and TRBJ2-1 gives the full variable domain: KAGVTQTPRYLIKTRGQQVTLSCSPISGHRSVSWYQQTPGQGLQFLFEYFSETQRNKGNFPGRFSGRQFSNSRSEMNVSTLELGDSALYLCASSLLCGHYNEQFFGPGTRLTVL.

As to this clonotype: Mismatch with germline at one junction end may stem from a read error. The rearrangement joins TRBV11-2 to TRBJ2-7; 7 bases map to TRBD2. The V gene's germline CDR1 is SGHAT and CDR2 FQNNGV. The CDR3 covers 13 residues. The CDR3 loop reads CASSLTGGSEQCF. The CDR3 DNA follows: TGCGCCAGCAGCTTAACTGGCGGGAGCGAGCAGTGCTTC.

A few counts support this clonotype. V gene TRBV5-1 combines with J gene TRBJ1-2, with 10 bases lining up with TRBD1. Germline lookup yields CDR1 SGHRS and CDR2 YFSETQ. The trim removed 4 bases at V and 5 bases at J, leaving 5 bases unmatched. CDR3 length equals 14 residues. In DNA, the CDR3 is TGCGCCAGCAGCCCAAGACAGGGGGCGTATGGCTACACCTTC. Translation gives CASSPRQGAYGYTF.

Remarks on this clonotype: A junction end diverges from the germline sequence, so it may reflect a read error. The rearrangement joins TRBV7-8 to TRBJ1-6; D is ambiguous. Germline CDR1 is SGHVS and CDR2 is FQNEAQ. The CDR3 has 13 residues. CDR3 sequence reads: CAGSLGGNSPLHF. The CDR3, as DNA: TGTGCCGGCAGCTTAGGTGGAAATTCACCCCTCCACTTT.

This clonotype was found many times. This rearrangement joins TRBV5-4 to TRBJ1-1; 8 positions match TRBD1. With 3 bases clipped from V and 4 bases from J, the junction kept 5 bases outside the gene matches. The CDR3 runs to 14 residues. In germline, CDR1 is SGHNT, CDR2 YYREEE (reference sequence). The CDR3 loop reads CASSSRTGPTEAFF. Here the CDR3 DNA reads TGTGCCAGCAGCTCAAGGACAGGGCCCACTGAAGCTTTCTTT.

As for this clonotype: At one end, the junction sequence differs from germline, possibly due to a read error. The V call is TRBV11-2, the J call TRBJ2-3; TRBD2 matches 7 bases. Germline loops: CDR1 SGHAT, CDR2 FQNNGV. The CDR3 loop spans 15 amino acids. The CDR3 DNA reads as TGTGCCAACGGCTTCGGACTAGGACGCACAAATACGCAGTATTTT. It is translated as CANGFGLGRTNTQYF.

This clonotype was counted many times. The rearrangement joins TRBV5-1 to TRBJ2-2; 8 nucleotides match TRBD2. CDR3 length: 19 amino acids. J lost 1 base, V lost 0 bases, and 11 bases had no gene match. In germline, CDR1 is SGHRS, CDR2 YFSETQ. The CDR3 sequence is CASSLAAVAGLENTGELFF. The CDR3, as DNA: TGCGCCAGCAGCTTGGCCGCGGTAGCGGGGTTGGAGAACACCGGGGAGCTGTTTTTT.

V usage is TRBV12-3 or TRBV12-4 and J usage is TRBJ2-7, with 9 bases identical to TRBD2. V shed 5 bases and J 6 bases; nucleotides not matched to a gene: 8. CDR3 length: 14 amino acids. CDR3 nucleotides: TGTGCCAGCAGTAGCGGGACTAGCTCACCCGAGCAGTACTTC. Protein product: CASSSGTSSPEQYF.

Concerning this clonotype itself: Its ends do not fully match the called genes, so a read error is possible. The chain is built from TRBV11-3 and TRBJ2-1, with 8 bases aligning to TRBD2. CDR1 SGHNT and CDR2 YENEEA come from the germline V gene. The CDR3 sequence is 15 residues long. CDR3 region: CVSTLGTSGKLEQFF. The CDR3 coding sequence is TGTGTCAGCACCTTAGGAACTAGCGGTAAGCTTGAGCAGTTCTTC.

Concerning this clonotype: A much larger clone lies a single base off, so this may be a read error. This chain connects TRBV7-9 to TRBJ2-1; D is ambiguous. The CDR3 has 13 residues. Germline CDR1 and CDR2: SEHNR and FQNEAQ (reference sequence). The CDR3 region is CANSLPGSWEQFF. CDR3 bases: TGTGCCAACAGCCTCCCGGGCTCGTGGGAGCAGTTCTTC.

With regard to this clonotype: One end of the junction is discordant with germline, which a read error may explain. The rearrangement uses TRBV11-2 and TRBJ2-7, with D possibly matching TRBD1 (7 bases). Germline CDR1 is SGHAT and CDR2 is FQNNGV. There are 15 residues in the CDR3. Here the CDR3 DNA reads TGTGCCAGCAGCCCAGGGGGGTCACGTGGGTACGAGCTGTACTTC. Protein product: CASSPGGSRGYELYF.

This clonotype was picked up many times. It may be a read error: a sequence one base away is much more abundant. This chain links TRBV11-2 with TRBJ2-7; no reliable D call. CDR3 length equals 12 residues. Germline lookup yields CDR1 SGHAT and CDR2 FQNNGV. The CDR3 nucleotides are TGTGCCGGCAGCTTAAGTCCCGGCGAGCAGTACTTC. This encodes CAGSLSPGEQYF.

CDR3 in DNA: TGTGCCTGGAGTTTTCATGGTGACCAGTACTTC. It encodes CAWSFHGDQYF. The chain carries TRBV30 and TRBJ2-5; D unclear. CDR1 and CDR2 (germline): GTSNPN, SVGIG (reference sequence). V lost 2 bases and J 10 bases, leaving 11 bases between the germline ends. The CDR3 runs 11 residues.

As to this clonotype: A much larger clone lies one base from this, so it may be a read error. The CDR3 end shows no conserved phenylalanine or tryptophan, and so a read error is likely. The chain carries TRBV5-6 and TRBJ2-1, with 11 bases matching TRBD2. CDR1 SGHDT and CDR2 YYEEEE come from the germline V gene. The J segment lost 6 bases and the V segment lost 0 bases, leaving 5 bases of the junction unmatched. This CDR3 spans 16 amino acids. Here the CDR3 reads CASSLGGLAATNEQFL. Here the CDR3 DNA reads TGTGCCAGCAGCTTGGGGGGACTAGCGGCAACCAATGAGCAGTTCCTC.

The rearrangement links TRBV5-1 to TRBJ1-2, with 11 bases matching TRBD1. The CDR3 runs 15 residues. The V segment lost 1 base and the J segment 7 bases; nucleotides outside the gene matches: 6. Germline V gene sequence: CDR1 SGHRS, CDR2 YFSETQ. The CDR3 sequence: CASSLPGQGAVGYTF. DNA of the CDR3: TGCGCCAGCAGCTTGCCCGGACAGGGGGCTGTTGGCTACACCTTC.

The rearrangement links TRBV11-2 to TRBJ1-1; D may be TRBD1 (5 bases). Germline CDR1 reads SGHAT; CDR2 reads FQNNGV. V was trimmed by 7 bases and J by 4 bases, leaving 22 bases between them. This CDR3 is 16 amino acids long. CDR3 coding DNA: TGTGCCAGCAACTTGGTGGGGGTTAGTTGGGCCACTGAAGCTTTCTTT. Encoded protein: CASNLVGVSWATEAFF.

About this clonotype itself: A much more abundant neighbour one base away suggests this may be a read error. The CDR3 DNA sequence: TGCGCCAGCAGCCGGCAACCGGACCTTCGATACGAGCAGTACTTC. Protein sequence: CASSRQPDLRYEQYF. The chain employs TRBV4-1 and TRBJ2-7, with D hard to call. V lost 4 bases, J lost 4 bases, and 17 bases lay in between. The CDR3 is 15 amino acids. CDR1 is MGHRA, CDR2 YSYEKL, per germline.